This T cell receptor beta chain was sequenced in a study of CD4+ T cells in melanoma. Overall study results and limits: Neoantigen-specific CD4+ T cells in melanoma reportedly had diverse differentiation states. A reported correlation linked neoantigen-specific CD4+ T cells to CD8+, macrophage and B cell function.

The CDR3 runs to 14 residues. Trimming pared 7 bases from V and 2 bases from J, leaving 13 bases between. The V gene's germline CDR1 is SGDLS and CDR2 YYNGEE. The protocol was immunoSEQ multiplex PCR, while the TCRdb copy is restricted to in-frame clones and leaves out a portion. The table has some 50,000 clones, roughly nine tenths seen once. This clone has just one count. The antigen remains unidentified. The receptor was isolated from a human donor with melanoma. The sample consisted of peripheral blood. The J gene is TRBJ1-5, the V gene TRBV9, with D possibly being TRBD1 (5 bases). CDR3 region: CASGAGTGNQPQHF. CDR3 in DNA: TGTGCCAGCGGCGCCGGGACGGGCAATCAGCCCCAGCATTTT.